The present TCR beta chain was sequenced within a study of blood T cell repertoires in COVID-19. Produced via immunoSEQ multiplex PCR; TCRdb's table is partial and in-frame only. In the table there are 320,000 or so clones, roughly 90% of which are singletons. From germline, CDR1 is LNHDA and CDR2 SQIVND (reference sequence). V was clipped by 6 bases and J by 0 bases; unmatched bases: 5. The CDR3 has 16 residues. Material: PBMCs or T cells enriched from blood (not recorded which). V usage is TRBV19 and J usage is TRBJ1-5, with TRBD1 matching over 10 bases. The source is a man aged 55-75 years who had recovered from COVID-19. The CDR3 loop reads CASRRGDRGSNQPQHF. Here the CDR3 DNA reads TGTGCCAGTAGAAGGGGGGACAGGGGTAGCAATCAGCCCCAGCATTTT.